These T cell receptor beta chains were read from a single sample in a study of shared clonotypes between healthy human individuals. Clones were sequenced by immunoSEQ multiplex PCR, and TCRdb holds only the in-frame ones, with some missing. This table holds about 680,000 clones, more than 70% found once. The sequencing input was memory CD4+ T cells sorted from blood. Every receptor here comes from a woman between 25 and 40 years old in good health. The CDR3 runs from the conserved cysteine through the conserved F or W. The order of the fields is D gene, clone size, V gene, J gene, CDR3 length, CDR3 protein, CDR3 DNA. A D gene is named only where the DNA matches it firmly. The listing skips clone size in some rows; elsewhere it reads once, few, many or a size class.

TRBD2	.	TRBV14	TRBJ2-2	20	CASSQDLITPLAGGTGELFF	TGTGCCAGCAGCCAAGATCTTATTACCCCTCTAGCGGGAGGTACCGGGGAGCTGTTTTTT
.	.	TRBV11-2	TRBJ1-5	14	CASSLGQSHQPQHF	TGTGCCAGCAGCTTAGGACAGTCACATCAGCCCCAGCATTTT
TRBD1	.	TRBV30	TRBJ2-7	16	CAWSAKPGQGGYEQYF	TGTGCCTGGAGTGCTAAACCGGGACAGGGGGGCTACGAGCAGTACTTC
.	few	TRBV6-6	TRBJ2-5	14	CASSPYSYQETQYF	TGTGCCAGCAGTCCCTACTCCTACCAAGAGACCCAGTACTTC
.	.	TRBV6-5	TRBJ2-7	15	CASSYSQGSSYEQYF	TGTGCCAGCAGTTACAGTCAGGGGAGTTCCTACGAGCAGTACTTC
TRBD2	many	TRBV7-3	TRBJ2-3	15	CASSLDGRAPDTQYF	TGTGCCAGCAGCTTAGACGGGAGGGCCCCCGATACGCAGTATTTT
TRBD2	.	TRBV4-1	TRBJ2-7	17	CASSQVLAGANPYEQYF	TGCGCCAGCAGCCAAGTACTAGCGGGAGCTAATCCCTACGAGCAGTACTTC
.	.	TRBV5-1	TRBJ2-7	14	CASSLGVPVGEQYF	TGCGCCAGCAGCTTGGGAGTCCCAGTGGGCGAGCAGTACTTC
.	once	TRBV19	TRBJ2-7	14	CASSSLPGRYEQYF	TGTGCCAGTAGTAGCCTTCCCGGGCGCTACGAGCAGTACTTC
.	.	TRBV5-1	TRBJ1-1	14	CASSPRGRDTEAFF	TGCGCCAGCAGCCCCAGGGGTAGGGACACTGAAGCTTTCTTT
.	.	TRBV2	TRBJ2-7	13	CASRPGQSYEQYF	TGTGCCAGCAGACCGGGACAAAGCTACGAGCAGTACTTC
.	.	TRBV5-5	TRBJ1-1	17	CASSSPKVWATNTEAFF	TGTGCCAGCAGCTCCCCTAAGGTCTGGGCTACGAACACTGAAGCTTTCTTT
.	.	TRBV25-1	TRBJ2-6	15	CASSDLGNGANVLTF	TGTGCCAGCAGTGATCTGGGCAATGGGGCCAACGTCCTGACTTTC
.	.	TRBV5-1	TRBJ2-5	15	CASSLAARGAETQYF	TGCGCCAGCAGCTTGGCCGCGAGGGGCGCAGAGACCCAGTACTTC
TRBD2	.	TRBV2	TRBJ2-1	16	CASSGTAVAGGNEQFF	TGTGCCAGCAGCGGCACGGCGGTAGCGGGAGGTAATGAGCAGTTCTTC
TRBD2	.	TRBV6-7	TRBJ2-7	20	CASSYSILARLAGGGHEQYF	TGTGCCAGCAGTTACTCGATACTCGCGCGACTAGCGGGAGGGGGGCACGAGCAGTACTTC
.	.	TRBV6-5	TRBJ2-3	15	CASSSRRGTTDTQYF	TGTGCCAGCAGTTCTCGCCGGGGGACAACAGATACGCAGTATTTT
.	.	TRBV19	TRBJ1-2	12	CASRQDNYGYTF	TGTGCCAGCAGACAGGACAACTATGGCTACACCTTC
TRBD2	.	TRBV28	TRBJ2-2	17	CASSLLAGGLNTGELFF	TGTGCCAGCAGTTTGCTAGCGGGAGGGTTGAACACCGGGGAGCTGTTTTTT
.	.	TRBV9	TRBJ1-4	14	CASSVDGTNEKLFF	TGTGCCAGCAGCGTAGATGGGACTAATGAAAAACTGTTTTTT
.	.	TRBV18	TRBJ2-5	13	CASSPPTSETQYF	TGTGCCAGCTCACCACCGACATCAGAGACCCAGTACTTC
.	.	TRBV5-1	TRBJ2-1	15	CASSPDWGGYNEQFF	TGCGCCAGCAGCCCGGACTGGGGAGGCTACAATGAGCAGTTCTTC
.	.	TRBV28	TRBJ1-2	11	CATGWIYGYTF	TGTGCCACGGGCTGGATCTATGGCTACACCTTC
TRBD2	.	TRBV5-1	TRBJ2-2	14	CASMSGTNTGELFF	TGCGCCAGCATGAGCGGGACTAACACCGGGGAGCTGTTTTTT
.	few	TRBV28	TRBJ2-7	13	CASTQQRHYEQYF	TGTGCCAGCACTCAACAGAGGCACTACGAGCAGTACTTC
TRBD2	.	TRBV28	TRBJ2-2	16	CASAKGAGGYGGELFF	TGTGCCAGCGCCAAGGGTGCGGGAGGGTACGGCGGGGAGCTGTTTTTT
.	few	TRBV7-2	TRBJ1-1	14	CASSFTAMNTEAFF	TGTGCCAGCAGCTTCACAGCTATGAACACTGAAGCTTTCTTT
TRBD1	.	TRBV6-1	TRBJ2-3	16	CASSEARRGLGDTQYF	TGTGCCAGCAGTGAAGCTCGCAGGGGGCTGGGGGATACGCAGTATTTT
TRBD1	once	TRBV19	TRBJ2-1	17	CASSTSGTGDLYNEQFF	TGTGCCAGTAGTACCTCCGGGACAGGGGATCTATACAATGAGCAGTTCTTC
TRBD2	.	TRBV7-9	TRBJ2-3	16	CASSTLLAGGIDTQYF	TGTGCCAGCAGCACCCTTCTAGCGGGAGGAATAGATACGCAGTATTTT
TRBD1	.	TRBV19	TRBJ1-2	12	CASIGGQNGYTF	TGTGCCAGTATTGGGGGACAGAATGGCTACACCTTC
.	.	TRBV4-1	TRBJ1-4	15	CASSQVGSSNEKLFF	TGCGCCAGCAGCCAAGTTGGCAGCTCTAATGAAAAACTGTTTTTT
.	.	TRBV28	TRBJ2-7	14	CASSAGTGVHEQYF	TGTGCCAGCAGTGCTGGGACGGGAGTGCACGAGCAGTACTTC
TRBD2	.	TRBV5-1	TRBJ2-2	16	CASSSLAGVDTGELFF	TGCGCCAGCAGCTCCTTAGCGGGAGTCGACACCGGGGAGCTGTTTTTT
TRBD2	.	TRBV11-2	TRBJ2-1	13	CASTPTSANEQFF	TGTGCCAGCACCCCAACTAGCGCCAATGAGCAGTTCTTC
TRBD1	.	TRBV6-6	TRBJ2-7	14	CASSYGTEPYEQYF	TGTGCCAGCAGTTACGGGACAGAGCCCTACGAGCAGTACTTC
.	.	TRBV5-1	TRBJ2-2	16	CASSLGQPVNTGELFF	TGCGCCAGCAGCCTGGGGCAGCCAGTAAACACCGGGGAGCTGTTTTTT
TRBD2	many	TRBV28	TRBJ2-1	18	CASSSPGLAGVYYNEQFF	TGTGCCAGCAGTTCTCCCGGACTAGCGGGTGTGTACTACAATGAGCAGTTCTTC
.	.	TRBV28	TRBJ2-7	14	CASNKRARAYEQYF	TGTGCCAGCAATAAGAGGGCCAGGGCCTACGAGCAGTACTTC
.	.	TRBV6-1	TRBJ1-5	15	CASAPRGDDNQPQHF	TGTGCCAGCGCCCCGAGGGGCGATGACAATCAGCCCCAGCATTTT
TRBD1	.	TRBV5-1	TRBJ2-5	14	CASSLTTGQETQYF	TGCGCCAGCAGCTTGACGACAGGGCAAGAGACCCAGTACTTC
TRBD1	.	TRBV6-1	TRBJ2-7	15	CASSEWGQGAYEQYF	TGTGCCAGCAGTGAATGGGGACAGGGGGCCTACGAGCAGTACTTC
.	.	TRBV27	TRBJ2-7	16	CASSLRQGTLSYEQYF	TGTGCCAGCAGTTTACGGCAGGGGACCCTCTCCTACGAGCAGTACTTC